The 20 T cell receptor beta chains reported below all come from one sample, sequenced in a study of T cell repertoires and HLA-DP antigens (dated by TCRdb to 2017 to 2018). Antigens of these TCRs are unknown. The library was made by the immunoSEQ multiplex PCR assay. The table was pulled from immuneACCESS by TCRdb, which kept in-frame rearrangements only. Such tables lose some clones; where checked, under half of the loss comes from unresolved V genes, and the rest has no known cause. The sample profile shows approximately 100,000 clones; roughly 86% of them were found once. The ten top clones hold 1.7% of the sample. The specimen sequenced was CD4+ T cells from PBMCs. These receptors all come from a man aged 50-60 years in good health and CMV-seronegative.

The DNA for the CDR3 is TGTGCCAGCTCACCACGCTCGACAGGGGGCCCCTCTGGAAACACCATATATTTT. The encoded protein is CASSPRSTGGPSGNTIYF. This chain uses TRBV18 with TRBJ1-3; 10 nucleotides agree with TRBD1. The V gene end was trimmed by 1 base and the J gene end by 0 bases; junction bases not matched to a gene: 6. Germline assignment: CDR1 KGHSH and CDR2 LQKENI. There are 18 residues in the CDR3.

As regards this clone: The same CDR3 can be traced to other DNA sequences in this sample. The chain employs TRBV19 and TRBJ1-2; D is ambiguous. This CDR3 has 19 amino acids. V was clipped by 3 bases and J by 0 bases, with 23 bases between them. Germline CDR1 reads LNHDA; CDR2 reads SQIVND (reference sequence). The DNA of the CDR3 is TGTGCCAGTAGTATTTCTTTCCTCGACCCTCGATCTGCTAACTATGGCTACACCTTC. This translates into CASSISFLDPRSANYGYTF. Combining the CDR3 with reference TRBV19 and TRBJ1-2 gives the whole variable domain DGGITQSPKYLFRKEGQNVTLSCEQNLNHDAMYWYRQDPGQGLRLIYYSQIVNDFQKGDIAEGYSVSREKKESFPLTVTSAQKNPTAFYLCASSISFLDPRSANYGYTFGSGTRLTVV.

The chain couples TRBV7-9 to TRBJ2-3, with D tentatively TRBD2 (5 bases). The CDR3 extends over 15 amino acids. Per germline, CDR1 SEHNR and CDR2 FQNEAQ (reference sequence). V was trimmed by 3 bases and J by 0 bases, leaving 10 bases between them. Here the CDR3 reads CASSFAAASTDTQYF. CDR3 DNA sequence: TGTGCCAGCAGCTTTGCAGCGGCTAGCACAGATACGCAGTATTTT.

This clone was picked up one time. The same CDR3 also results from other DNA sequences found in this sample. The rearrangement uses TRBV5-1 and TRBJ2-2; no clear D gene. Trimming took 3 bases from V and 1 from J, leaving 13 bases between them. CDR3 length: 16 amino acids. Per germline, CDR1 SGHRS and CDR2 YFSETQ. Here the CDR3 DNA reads TGCGCCAGCAGCTCCCGTCGCTCGGGGAACACCGGGGAGCTGTTTTTT. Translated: CASSSRRSGNTGELFF.

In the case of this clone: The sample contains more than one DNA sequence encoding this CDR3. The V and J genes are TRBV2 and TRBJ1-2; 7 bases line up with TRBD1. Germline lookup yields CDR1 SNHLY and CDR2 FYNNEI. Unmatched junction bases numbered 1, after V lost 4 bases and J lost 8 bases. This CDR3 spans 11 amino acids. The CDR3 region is CASSAGGGYTF. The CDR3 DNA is TGTGCCAGCAGTGCAGGGGGGGGCTACACCTTC.

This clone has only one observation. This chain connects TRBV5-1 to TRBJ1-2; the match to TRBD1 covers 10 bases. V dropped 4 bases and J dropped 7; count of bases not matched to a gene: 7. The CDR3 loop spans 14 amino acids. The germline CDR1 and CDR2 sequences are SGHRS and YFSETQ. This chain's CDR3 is CASSPDRGIGGYTF. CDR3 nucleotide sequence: TGCGCCAGCAGCCCGGACAGGGGGATTGGTGGCTACACCTTC.

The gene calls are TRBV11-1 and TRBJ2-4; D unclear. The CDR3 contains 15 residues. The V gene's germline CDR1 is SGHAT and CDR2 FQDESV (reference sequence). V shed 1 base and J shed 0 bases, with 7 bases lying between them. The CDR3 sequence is CASSLVTKAKNIQYF. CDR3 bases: TGTGCCAGCAGCTTAGTCACAAAAGCCAAAAACATTCAGTACTTC.

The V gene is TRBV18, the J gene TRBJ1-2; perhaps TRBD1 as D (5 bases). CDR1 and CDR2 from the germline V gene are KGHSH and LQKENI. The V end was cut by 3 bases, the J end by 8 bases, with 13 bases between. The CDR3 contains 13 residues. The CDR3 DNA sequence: TGTGCCAGCTCACCCCTTTCCAGGGAAGGCTACACCTTC. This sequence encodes CASSPLSREGYTF.

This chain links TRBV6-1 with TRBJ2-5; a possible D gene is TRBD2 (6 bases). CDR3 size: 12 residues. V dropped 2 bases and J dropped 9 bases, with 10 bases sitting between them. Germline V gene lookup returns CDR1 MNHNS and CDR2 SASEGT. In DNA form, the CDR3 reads TGTGCCAGCAGTGAATGGCGGGGTCCCCAGTACTTC. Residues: CASSEWRGPQYF.

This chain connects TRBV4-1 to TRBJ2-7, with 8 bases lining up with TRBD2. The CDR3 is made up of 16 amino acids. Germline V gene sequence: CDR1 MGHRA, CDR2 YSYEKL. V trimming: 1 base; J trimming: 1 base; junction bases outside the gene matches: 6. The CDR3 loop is CASSQVRAGGSYEQYF. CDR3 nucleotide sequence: TGCGCCAGCAGCCAAGTCAGGGCGGGAGGATCCTACGAGCAGTACTTC.

The CDR3 DNA follows: TGTGCCGGGTTGGCGGGAGGGCCAGGGGATACGCAGTATTTT. Translated, it gives CAGLAGGPGDTQYF. The rearrangement joins TRBV7-2 to TRBJ2-3, with 9 nucleotides matching TRBD2. Germline CDR1 reads SGHTA; CDR2 reads FQGNSA. The CDR3 sequence is 14 residues long. Losses at the gene ends were 11 bases for V and 6 bases for J; bases not matched to a gene: 12.

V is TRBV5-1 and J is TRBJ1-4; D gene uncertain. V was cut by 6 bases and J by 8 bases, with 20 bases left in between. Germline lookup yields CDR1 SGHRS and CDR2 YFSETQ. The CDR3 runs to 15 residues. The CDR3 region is CASKSNGPLEEKLFF. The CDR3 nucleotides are TGCGCCAGCAAGAGTAATGGACCCCTGGAAGAAAAACTGTTTTTT.

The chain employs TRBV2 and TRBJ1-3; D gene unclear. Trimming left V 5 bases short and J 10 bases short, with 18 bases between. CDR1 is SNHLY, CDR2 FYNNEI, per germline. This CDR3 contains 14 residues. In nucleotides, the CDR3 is TGTGCCAGCAGTCCTATGGGGTCGGAAGGGACCATATATTTT. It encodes CASSPMGSEGTIYF.

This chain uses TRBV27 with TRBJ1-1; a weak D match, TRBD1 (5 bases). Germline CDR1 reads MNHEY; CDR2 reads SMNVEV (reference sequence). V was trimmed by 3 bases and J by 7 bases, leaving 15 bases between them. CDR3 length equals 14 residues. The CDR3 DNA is TGTGCCAGCAGTTTCCGAACCGACAGAAATGAAGCTTTCTTT. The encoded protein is CASSFRTDRNEAFF.

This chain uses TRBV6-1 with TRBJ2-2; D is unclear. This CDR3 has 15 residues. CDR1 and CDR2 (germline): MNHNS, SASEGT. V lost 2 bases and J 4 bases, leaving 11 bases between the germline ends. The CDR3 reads CASSEQQSVTGELFF. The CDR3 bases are TGTGCCAGCAGTGAACAGCAGTCCGTCACCGGGGAGCTGTTTTTT.

The CDR3 is CASSTFAGVGTDTQYF. The CDR3 region has the DNA TGTGCCAGCAGTACCTTTGCGGGAGTGGGCACAGATACGCAGTATTTT. The rearrangement links TRBV27 to TRBJ2-3; 7 positions match TRBD2. The CDR3 has 16 residues. The V and J ends lost 5 bases and 1 base, in that order; junction bases with no gene match: 9. CDR1 MNHEY and CDR2 SMNVEV come from the germline V gene (reference sequence).

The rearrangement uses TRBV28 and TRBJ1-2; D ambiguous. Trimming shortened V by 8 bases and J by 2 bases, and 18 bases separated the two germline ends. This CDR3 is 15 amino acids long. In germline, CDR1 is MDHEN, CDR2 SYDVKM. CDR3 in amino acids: CASVGQGRSNYGYTF. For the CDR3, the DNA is TGTGCCAGCGTCGGGCAAGGGAGGTCCAACTATGGCTACACCTTC.

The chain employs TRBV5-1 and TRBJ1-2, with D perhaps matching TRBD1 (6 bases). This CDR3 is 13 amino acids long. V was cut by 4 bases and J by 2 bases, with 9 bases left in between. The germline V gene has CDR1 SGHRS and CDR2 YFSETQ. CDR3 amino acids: CASSPQGNYGYTF. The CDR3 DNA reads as TGCGCCAGCAGCCCCCAGGGGAACTATGGCTACACCTTC.

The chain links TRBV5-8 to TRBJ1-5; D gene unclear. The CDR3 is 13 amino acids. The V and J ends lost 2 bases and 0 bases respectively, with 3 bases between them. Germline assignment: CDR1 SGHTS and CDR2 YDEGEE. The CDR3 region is CASSFYSNQPQHF. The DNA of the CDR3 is TGTGCCAGCAGCTTCTATAGCAATCAGCCCCAGCATTTT.

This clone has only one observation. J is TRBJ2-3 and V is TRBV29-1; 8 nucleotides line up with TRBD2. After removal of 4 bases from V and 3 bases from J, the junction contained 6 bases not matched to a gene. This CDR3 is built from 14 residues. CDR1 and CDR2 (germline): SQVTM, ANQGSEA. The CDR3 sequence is CSVGAGGRTDTQYF. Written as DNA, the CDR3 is TGCAGCGTTGGGGCGGGAGGTCGTACAGATACGCAGTATTTT.